Each of the 26 T cell receptor beta chains below was sequenced from the same sample in a study of cytomegalovirus exposure and HLA in healthy donors. The study ran its PCR with 60 Vbeta and 13 Jbeta primers. Profiled with immunoSEQ multiplex PCR; TCRdb holds only in-frame clones, not every one. The sample includes around 150,000 clones, roughly 65% of them seen just once. Sequencing input: PBMCs. These receptors all come from a man aged 18 to 35 in good health and CMV-seropositive.

This clone was counted ten times or more. Germline is not matched at one junction end, which may reflect a read error. Written as DNA, the CDR3 is TGTGCTAGCAGCTTAATCGAAAGACAGGGGGCTTGGTACTATGGCTACACCTTC. Residues: CASSLIERQGAWYYGYTF. This chain connects TRBV7-7 to TRBJ1-2, with 10 nucleotides matching TRBD1. The germline V gene has CDR1 SSHAT and CDR2 FNYEAQ (reference sequence). The CDR3 consists of 18 residues.

This clone was seen a single time. The V gene is TRBV30, the J gene TRBJ2-1; D gene unclear. The germline V gene encodes CDR1 GTSNPN and CDR2 SVGIG (reference sequence). V was clipped by 2 bases and J by 8 bases, with 7 bases between them. The CDR3 consists of 11 residues. The CDR3 reads CAWSWSDEQFF. CDR3 coding DNA: TGTGCCTGGAGTTGGTCGGATGAGCAGTTCTTC.

This sequence joins TRBV30 and TRBJ1-1; perhaps TRBD1 as D (6 bases). This CDR3 has 14 amino acids. The V and J ends lost 2 bases and 5 bases respectively, with 15 bases between them. The germline V gene encodes CDR1 GTSNPN and CDR2 SVGIG (reference sequence). The CDR3 DNA follows: TGTGCCTGGAGTTACGGGAGGGGGAGGACTGAAGCTTTCTTT. It codes for CAWSYGRGRTEAFF.

This clone has just one count. The chain couples TRBV28 to TRBJ2-3; 7 nucleotides match TRBD2. The CDR3 contains 18 residues. V shed 4 bases, J shed 7 bases, and the junction held 20 bases outside the gene matches. Germline V gives CDR1 MDHEN, CDR2 SYDVKM. The CDR3 sequence is CASSYAGRAGDRTNTQYF. The CDR3 coding sequence is TGTGCCAGCAGTTATGCCGGAAGGGCGGGAGATCGAACTAATACGCAGTATTTT.

In its sample, this clone was seen a few times. The chain recombines TRBV30 with TRBJ1-1; tentatively, D is TRBD1 (6 bases). Germline CDR1 GTSNPN, CDR2 SVGIG (reference sequence). There are 18 residues in the CDR3. V lost 8 bases, J lost 4 bases, and 32 bases lay in between. CDR3 sequence (DNA): TGTGCCATCTCACTAACAGGGAACCGGGGTGGTTGGAGCACTGAAGCTTTCTTT. It encodes CAISLTGNRGGWSTEAFF.

The chain joins TRBV18 to TRBJ2-1; 9 bases are a match to TRBD2. The CDR3 is 14 residues long. CDR1 KGHSH and CDR2 LQKENI come from the germline V gene. V lost 6 bases to trimming and J lost 7 bases; unmatched junction nucleotides: 7. CDR3: CASSLAGARNEQFF. The CDR3 DNA reads as TGTGCCAGCTCCTTAGCGGGAGCTCGGAATGAGCAGTTCTTC.

The gene calls are TRBV11-3 and TRBJ2-7; tentative D call: TRBD1 (5 bases). The germline V gene has CDR1 SGHNT and CDR2 YENEEA. The CDR3 spans 12 residues. The germline V and J ends were trimmed by 4 bases and 2 bases, with 6 bases remaining between them. Written as DNA, the CDR3 is TGTGCCAGCAGCTCGGACACCTACGAGCAGTACGTC. It translates to CASSSDTYEQYV.

The J gene is TRBJ1-5, the V gene TRBV19; TRBD1 matches 10 bases. The J segment lost 5 bases and the V segment lost 8 bases, leaving 9 bases of the junction unmatched. Germline CDR1 LNHDA, CDR2 SQIVND (reference sequence). The length of the CDR3 is 15 residues. CDR3 nucleotides: TGTGCCAGTGGAGACAGGGGGCTAGGGGATCAGCCCCAGCATTTT. Translation gives CASGDRGLGDQPQHF.

The chain carries TRBV9 and TRBJ1-1; no clear D. This CDR3 region has 14 residues. Germline assignment: CDR1 SGDLS and CDR2 YYNGEE. The V gene lost 0 bases and the J gene lost 1 base, with 7 bases spanning the gap. CDR3 in DNA: TGTGCCAGCAGCGTAGAACAGCAGAACACTGAAGCTTTCTTT. As protein: CASSVEQQNTEAFF.

The gene calls are TRBV6-1 and TRBJ2-7, with 10 bases aligning to TRBD1. The CDR3 length is 15 residues. Per the germline V gene, CDR1 is MNHNS and CDR2 is SASEGT. V gave up 7 bases and J gave up 0 bases; unmatched junction bases: 6. CDR3 residues: CASNTRDRGSYEQYV. CDR3 nucleotides: TGTGCCAGCAATACCCGGGACAGGGGCTCCTACGAGCAGTACGTC.

This clone was counted between two and nine times. The rearrangement joins TRBV30 to TRBJ1-1; unclear D gene. CDR1 is GTSNPN, CDR2 SVGIG, per germline (reference sequence). V dropped 3 bases and J dropped 1 base, with 12 bases sitting between them. This CDR3 is 14 amino acids long. CDR3 protein: CAWSWNAENTEAFF. In nucleotides, the CDR3 is TGTGCCTGGAGCTGGAATGCGGAGAACACTGAAGCTTTCTTT.

The chain is built from TRBV19 and TRBJ1-6; D is unclear. The germline V gene encodes CDR1 LNHDA and CDR2 SQIVND (reference sequence). V was cut by 6 bases and J by 9 bases, with 15 bases left in between. The CDR3 has 14 residues. The CDR3 spells CASSMTVLGSPLHF. The CDR3 DNA follows: TGTGCCAGTAGCATGACTGTCCTCGGTTCACCCCTCCACTTT.

Regarding this clone: At the DNA level, this CDR3 is encoded by other sequences in the same sample as well. The chain couples TRBV5-1 to TRBJ2-2; TRBD1 matches 8 bases. J was trimmed by 1 base and V by 5 bases; bases with no gene match: 7. This CDR3 contains 16 residues. CDR1 is SGHRS, CDR2 YFSETQ, per germline. The CDR3 DNA reads TGCGCCAGCAGTCTAAATGGACAGGGGAACACCGGGGAGCTGTTTTTT. Its translation: CASSLNGQGNTGELFF.

The chain uses TRBV30 and TRBJ1-2, with TRBD1 identical over 8 bases. Germline V gene data show CDR1 as GTSNPN and CDR2 as SVGIG (reference sequence). The CDR3 consists of 14 residues. The V and J ends lost 6 bases and 2 bases, in that order; junction bases with no gene match: 8. This CDR3 is CACPPTGENYGYTF. DNA of the CDR3: TGTGCCTGTCCTCCGACAGGGGAGAACTATGGCTACACCTTC.

J is TRBJ1-5 and V is TRBV18; TRBD1 is a possible D gene (6 bases). V lost 3 bases to trimming and J lost 1 base, with 13 bases between them. CDR1 KGHSH and CDR2 LQKENI come from the germline V gene. This CDR3 contains 16 residues. CDR3 DNA: TGTGCCAGCTCACCGAACGACAGGAGGAGCAATCAGCCCCAGCATTTT. Protein product: CASSPNDRRSNQPQHF.

As to this clone: Other nucleotide sequences from this sample produce the same CDR3. The genes are TRBV4-1 and TRBJ1-1; D uncertain. This CDR3 contains 14 residues. The V gene's germline CDR1 is MGHRA and CDR2 YSYEKL. V was pared by 0 bases and J by 1 base, with 6 bases between. CDR3: CASSQDPGNTEAFF. The CDR3 DNA follows: TGCGCCAGCAGCCAAGATCCAGGGAACACTGAAGCTTTCTTT.

DNA for the CDR3: TGTGCCAGCAGTCCTGGACTAGCGGGGGCCGAAGAGACCCAGTACTTC. This codes for CASSPGLAGAEETQYF. V usage is TRBV28 and J usage is TRBJ2-5, with TRBD2 matching over 13 bases. Germline V CDR1 and CDR2: MDHEN, SYDVKM. The V and J ends lost 5 bases and 3 bases, in that order; junction bases with no gene match: 6. This CDR3 has 16 amino acids.

The chain carries TRBV2 and TRBJ2-5; D might be TRBD2 (6 bases). The CDR3 runs 14 residues. Germline-derived CDR1 and CDR2 are SNHLY and FYNNEI. The CDR3 region has the DNA TGTGGCAGTGCCGGGCTCCGGGGAGGCGAGACCCAGTACTTC. As protein: CGSAGLRGGETQYF.

The gene calls are TRBV10-3 and TRBJ1-1; possible D gene TRBD1, 6 bases. Germline assignment: CDR1 ENHRY and CDR2 SYGVKD. V lost 5 bases and J lost 0, with 10 bases in between. This CDR3 region has 14 residues. CDR3 residues: CAISYRAVNTEAFF. CDR3 DNA: TGTGCCATCAGTTACAGGGCGGTGAACACTGAAGCTTTCTTT.

The chain recombines TRBV19 with TRBJ2-3; possible D gene TRBD2, 6 bases. Germline-derived CDR1 and CDR2 are LNHDA and SQIVND (reference sequence). The CDR3 runs 16 residues. Between the trimmed V and J ends, which lost 5 bases and 0 bases, there was a span of 15 bases. DNA of the CDR3: TGTGCCAGTAGTCCGGGGACTGGAGATAGCACAGATACGCAGTATTTT. This codes for CASSPGTGDSTDTQYF.

V is TRBV28 and J is TRBJ2-5, with 8 bases identical to TRBD1. Trimming at V came to 3 bases and at J to 5 bases, leaving 8 bases not matched to a gene. The CDR3 length is 15 residues. The germline V gene encodes CDR1 MDHEN and CDR2 SYDVKM. The CDR3 protein is CASSFLGQGGETQYF. CDR3 bases: TGTGCCAGCAGTTTCCTTGGACAGGGCGGGGAGACCCAGTACTTC.

The V call is TRBV7-3, the J call TRBJ2-1, with TRBD1 matching 10 bases. V was clipped by 5 bases and J by 4 bases; unmatched bases: 8. CDR3 size: 16 residues. The germline gives CDR1 SGHTA, CDR2 FQGTGA. CDR3 sequence reads: CASSRYGTGEYNEQFF. In DNA, the CDR3 is TGTGCCAGCAGCCGATACGGGACAGGGGAATACAATGAGCAGTTCTTC.

The V call is TRBV28, the J call TRBJ1-1; D may be TRBD1 (5 bases). The CDR3 length is 13 residues. Between the trimmed V and J ends, which lost 6 bases and 4 bases, there was a span of 12 bases. Germline V CDR1 and CDR2: MDHEN, SYDVKM. CDR3: CASSHRGATEAFF. For the CDR3, the DNA is TGTGCCAGCAGCCATAGGGGTGCCACTGAAGCTTTCTTT. The complete variable domain, with remaining parts taken from reference TRBV28 and TRBJ1-1, reads DVKVTQSSRYLVKRTGEKVFLECVQDMDHENMFWYRQDPGLGLRLIYFSYDVKMKEKGDIPEGYSVSREKKERFSLILESASTNQTSMYLCASSHRGATEAFFGQGTRLTVV.

This sequence joins TRBV15 and TRBJ2-3; 8 nucleotides line up with TRBD2. The CDR3 runs 16 residues. Trimming at V came to 1 base and at J to 1 base, leaving 4 bases not matched to a gene. Germline V CDR1 and CDR2: LNHNV, YYDKDF (reference sequence). The chain's CDR3 is CATSRGSSGGTDTQYF. The CDR3 DNA sequence: TGTGCCACCAGCAGAGGAAGTAGCGGGGGCACAGATACGCAGTATTTT.

The chain is built from TRBV6-1 and TRBJ2-3, with D unclear. The CDR3 is made up of 12 amino acids. Germline V gene lookup returns CDR1 MNHNS and CDR2 SASEGT. V was cut by 2 bases and J by 2 bases, with 2 bases left in between. The CDR3 is CASSEYTDTQYF. The CDR3 bases are TGTGCCAGCAGTGAATACACAGATACGCAGTATTTT.

Regarding this clone: The same CDR3 is also encoded by other DNA sequences in this sample. The V call is TRBV7-2, the J call TRBJ1-1; weak D call: TRBD1 (5 bases). Germline values: CDR1 SGHTA, CDR2 FQGNSA. V was trimmed by 5 bases and J by 4 bases, leaving 14 bases between them. CDR3 length equals 14 residues. CDR3: CASSGQGPGTEAFF. CDR3 nucleotide sequence: TGTGCCAGCAGCGGGCAGGGCCCCGGCACTGAAGCTTTCTTT.